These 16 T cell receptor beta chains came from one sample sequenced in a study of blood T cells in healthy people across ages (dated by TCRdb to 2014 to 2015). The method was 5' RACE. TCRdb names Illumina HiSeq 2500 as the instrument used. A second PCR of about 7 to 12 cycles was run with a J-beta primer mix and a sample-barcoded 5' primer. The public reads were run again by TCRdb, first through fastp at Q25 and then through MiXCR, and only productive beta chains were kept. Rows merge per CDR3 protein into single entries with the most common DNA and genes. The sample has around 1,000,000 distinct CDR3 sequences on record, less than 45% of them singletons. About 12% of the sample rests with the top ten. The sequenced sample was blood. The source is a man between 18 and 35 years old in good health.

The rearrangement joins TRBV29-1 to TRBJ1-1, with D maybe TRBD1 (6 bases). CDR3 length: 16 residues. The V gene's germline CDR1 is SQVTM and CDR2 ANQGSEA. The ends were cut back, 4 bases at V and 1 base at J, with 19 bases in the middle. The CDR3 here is CSVGGRTVEGNTEAFF. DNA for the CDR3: TGCAGCGTTGGAGGGCGGACAGTCGAGGGGAACACTGAAGCTTTCTTT. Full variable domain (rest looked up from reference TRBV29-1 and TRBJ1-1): SAVISQKPSRDICQRGTSLTIQCQVDSQVTMMFWYRQQPGQSLTLIATANQGSEATYESGFVIDKFPISRPNLTFSTLTVSNMSPEDSSIYLCSVGGRTVEGNTEAFFGQGTRLTVV.

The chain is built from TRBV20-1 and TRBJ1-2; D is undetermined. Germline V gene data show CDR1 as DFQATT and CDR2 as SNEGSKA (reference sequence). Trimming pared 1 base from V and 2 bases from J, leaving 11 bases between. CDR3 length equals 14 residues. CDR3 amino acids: CSARGQETNYGYTF. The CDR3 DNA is TGCAGTGCTAGAGGCCAGGAGACCAACTATGGCTACACCTTC.

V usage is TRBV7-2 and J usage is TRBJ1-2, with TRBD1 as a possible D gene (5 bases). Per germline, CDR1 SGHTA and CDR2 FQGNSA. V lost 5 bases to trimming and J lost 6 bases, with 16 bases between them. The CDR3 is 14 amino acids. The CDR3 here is CASSPGGLSNGYTF. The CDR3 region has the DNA TGTGCCAGCAGCCCTGGGGGACTTAGTAATGGCTACACCTTC.

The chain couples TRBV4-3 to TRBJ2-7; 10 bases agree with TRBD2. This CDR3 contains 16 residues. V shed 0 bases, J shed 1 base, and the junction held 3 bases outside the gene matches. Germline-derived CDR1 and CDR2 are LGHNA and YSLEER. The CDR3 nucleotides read TGCGCCAGCAGCCAAGACGCTAGCGGGGGTTCCTACGAGCAGTACTTC. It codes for CASSQDASGGSYEQYF.

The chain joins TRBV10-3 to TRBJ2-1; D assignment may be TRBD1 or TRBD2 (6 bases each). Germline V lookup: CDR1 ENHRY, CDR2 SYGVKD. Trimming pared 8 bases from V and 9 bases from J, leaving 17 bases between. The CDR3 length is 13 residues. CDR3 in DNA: TGTGCCATCGCCGGGGGCTCAGGCAGTGAGCAGTTCTTC. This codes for CAIAGGSGSEQFF.

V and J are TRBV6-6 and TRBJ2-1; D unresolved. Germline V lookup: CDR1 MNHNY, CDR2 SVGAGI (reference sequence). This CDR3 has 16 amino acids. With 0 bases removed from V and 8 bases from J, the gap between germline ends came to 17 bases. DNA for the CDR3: TGTGCCAGCAGTTACTCGAATGGGCCGGTGGTCCATGAGCAGTTCTTC. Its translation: CASSYSNGPVVHEQFF.

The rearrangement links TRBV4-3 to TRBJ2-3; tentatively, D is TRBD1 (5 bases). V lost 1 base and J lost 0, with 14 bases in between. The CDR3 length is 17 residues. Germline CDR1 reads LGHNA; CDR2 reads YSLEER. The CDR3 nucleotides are TGCGCCAGCAGCCAAGTTCCAGGGTTCTTTAGCACAGATACGCAGTATTTT. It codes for CASSQVPGFFSTDTQYF.

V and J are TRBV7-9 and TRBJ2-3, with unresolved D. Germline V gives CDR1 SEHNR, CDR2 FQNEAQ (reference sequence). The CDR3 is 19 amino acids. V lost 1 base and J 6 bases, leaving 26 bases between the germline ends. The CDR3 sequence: CASSLEIGSDDINEDTQYF. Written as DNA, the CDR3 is TGTGCCAGCAGCTTAGAAATAGGATCTGACGACATAAACGAGGATACGCAGTATTTT.

This chain's CDR3 is CASSFWGASREKLFF. In nucleotides, the CDR3 is TGTGCCAGCAGTTTTTGGGGGGCGTCTCGCGAAAAACTGTTTTTT. V gene TRBV12-3 or TRBV12-4 combines with J gene TRBJ1-4, with D possibly TRBD1 on 6 matching bases. The V gene lost 3 bases and the J gene lost 8 bases, with 16 bases spanning the gap. The CDR3 runs 15 residues.

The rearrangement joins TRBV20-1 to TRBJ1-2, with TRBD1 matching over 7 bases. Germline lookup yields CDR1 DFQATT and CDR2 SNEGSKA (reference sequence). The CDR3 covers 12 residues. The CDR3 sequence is CGRDSRDYGYTF. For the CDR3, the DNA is TGCGGAAGGGACAGCCGAGACTATGGCTACACCTTC.

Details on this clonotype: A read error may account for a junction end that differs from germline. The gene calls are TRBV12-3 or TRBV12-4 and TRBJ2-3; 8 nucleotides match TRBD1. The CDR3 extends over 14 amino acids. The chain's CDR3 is CASSKDRVADAQYF. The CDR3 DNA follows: TGTGCCAGCAGTAAGGACAGGGTGGCAGATGCGCAGTATTTT.

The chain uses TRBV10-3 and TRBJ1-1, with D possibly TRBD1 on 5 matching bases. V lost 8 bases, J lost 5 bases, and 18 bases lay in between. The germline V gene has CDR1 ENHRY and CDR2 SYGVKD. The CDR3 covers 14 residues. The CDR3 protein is CAIGGPPQGTEAFF. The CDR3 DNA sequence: TGTGCCATCGGGGGACCCCCGCAGGGAACTGAAGCTTTCTTT.

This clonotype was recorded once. Here the CDR3 reads CASSHRQANQPQHF. The CDR3 DNA reads as TGTGCCAGCAGCCATAGGCAGGCCAATCAGCCCCAGCATTTT. The V gene is TRBV3-1, the J gene TRBJ1-5; D is ambiguous. The V gene's germline CDR1 is LGHDT and CDR2 YNNKEL (reference sequence). The CDR3 has 14 amino acids. V lost 3 bases, J lost 3 bases, and 9 bases lay in between.

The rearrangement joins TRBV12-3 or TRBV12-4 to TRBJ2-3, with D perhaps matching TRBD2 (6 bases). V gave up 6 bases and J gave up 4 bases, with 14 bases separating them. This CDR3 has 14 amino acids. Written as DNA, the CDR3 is TGTGCCAGCAGCGGGACTCTTGGGGCAGATACGCAGTATTTT. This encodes CASSGTLGADTQYF.

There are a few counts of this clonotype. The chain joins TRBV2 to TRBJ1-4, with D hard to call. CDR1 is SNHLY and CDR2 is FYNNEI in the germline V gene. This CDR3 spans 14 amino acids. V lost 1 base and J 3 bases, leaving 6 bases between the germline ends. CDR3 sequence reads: CASSEGVANEKLFF. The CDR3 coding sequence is TGTGCCAGCAGTGAAGGGGTAGCTAATGAAAAACTGTTTTTT.

The CDR3 spells CAISAAYNEQFF. The CDR3 DNA follows: TGTGCCATCAGTGCGGCCTACAATGAGCAGTTCTTC. This rearrangement joins TRBV10-3 to TRBJ2-1; D is unresolved. There are 12 residues in the CDR3. V was trimmed by 4 bases and J by 2 bases, leaving 3 bases between them. Germline lookup yields CDR1 ENHRY and CDR2 SYGVKD.